The 28 T cell receptor beta chains in this list originate from one sample, sequenced in a study of blood T cell repertoires in COVID-19. Some clones are missing from TCRdb's copy, which holds only in-frame ones; the method was immunoSEQ multiplex PCR. Here the sample spans under 95,000 clones, around 86% being singletons. The source material was peripheral blood. All receptors derive from a woman aged 70-85 years with acute or convalescent COVID-19.

The chain employs TRBV6-2 or TRBV6-3 and TRBJ2-7; D is ambiguous. V was shortened by 3 bases and J by 1 base, with 7 bases between the two germline ends. The length of the CDR3 is 13 residues. CDR1 MNHEY and CDR2 SVGEGT come from the germline V gene. CDR3 sequence reads: CASSYYISYEQYF. CDR3 DNA sequence: TGTGCCAGCAGTTATTACATATCCTACGAGCAGTACTTC.

The chain is built from TRBV12-3 or TRBV12-4 and TRBJ1-2; D is uncertain. Trimming stripped 1 base from V and 4 bases from J, with 7 bases between. This CDR3 is built from 13 residues. The CDR3 reads CASSLGLGYGYTF. The CDR3 coding sequence is TGTGCCAGCAGTTTAGGACTGGGCTATGGCTACACCTTC.

The chain employs TRBV5-8 and TRBJ2-7; possible D gene TRBD1, 6 bases. This CDR3 is built from 13 residues. Trimming removed 2 bases at V and 5 bases at J, with 11 bases between. Per the germline V gene, CDR1 is SGHTS and CDR2 is YDEGEE. In nucleotides, the CDR3 is TGTGCCAGCAGCTTAAACAGGGTGGACGAGCAGTACTTC. This sequence encodes CASSLNRVDEQYF. Supplemented by reference TRBV5-8 and TRBJ2-7, the full variable domain reads EAGVTQSPTHLIKTRGQQATLRCSPISGHTSVYWYQQALGLGLQFLLWYDEGEERNRGNFPPRFSGRQFPNYSSELNVNALELEDSALYLCASSLNRVDEQYFGPGTRLTVT.

The rearrangement links TRBV11-3 to TRBJ1-1; no clear D gene. The CDR3 is 11 amino acids. Germline V gene sequence: CDR1 SGHNT, CDR2 YENEEA. V lost 0 bases to trimming and J lost 13 bases, with 9 bases between them. CDR3 sequence reads: CASSLDLRVFF. The CDR3 DNA follows: TGTGCCAGCAGCTTAGATCTGAGAGTTTTCTTT.

This clone was found once. V and J are TRBV7-9 and TRBJ2-6; no clear D gene. The CDR3 covers 15 residues. The germline V gene encodes CDR1 SEHNR and CDR2 FQNEAQ (reference sequence). V was cut by 2 bases and J by 2 bases, with 7 bases left in between. The CDR3 DNA is TGTGCCAGCAGCTTACAGGTCCCTGGGGCCAACGTCCTGACTTTC. Amino acids: CASSLQVPGANVLTF. The full variable domain, completed using reference TRBV7-9 and TRBJ2-6, is DTGVSQNPRHKITKRGQNVTFRCDPISEHNRLYWYRQTLGQGPEFLTYFQNEAQLEKSRLLSDRFSAERPKGSFSTLEIQRTEQGDSAMYLCASSLQVPGANVLTFGAGSRLTVL.

The chain couples TRBV10-2 to TRBJ2-6; no clear D. V lost 11 bases and J 0 bases, leaving 11 bases between the germline ends. The CDR3 extends over 14 amino acids. CDR1 and CDR2 from the germline V gene are WSHSY and SAAADI. CDR3 DNA: TGCGCCGGTCTTGATAGCTCTGGGGCCAACGTCCTGACTTTC. It encodes CAGLDSSGANVLTF.

The chain carries TRBV7-2 and TRBJ2-1, with 9 bases lining up with TRBD2. CDR3 size: 16 residues. V lost 0 bases, J lost 7 bases, and 7 bases stayed unmatched. Germline CDR1 reads SGHTA; CDR2 reads FQGNSA. The CDR3 DNA follows: TGTGCCAGCAGCTTAGCGCGAGCGGGGGGAGCGAATGAGCAGTTCTTC. Translated, it gives CASSLARAGGANEQFF.

A single count supports this clone. The J gene is TRBJ1-2, the V gene TRBV5-1; TRBD1 matches at 10 bases. Germline CDR1 is SGHRS and CDR2 is YFSETQ. The CDR3 runs to 15 residues. V trimming: 0 bases; J trimming: 8 bases; junction bases outside the gene matches: 7. The CDR3 loop is CASSLEGTGAGGYTF. CDR3 DNA: TGCGCCAGCAGCTTGGAAGGGACAGGGGCAGGCGGCTACACCTTC.

The V call is TRBV10-2, the J call TRBJ2-1; 10 positions agree with TRBD2. CDR1 WSHSY and CDR2 SAAADI come from the germline V gene. The J segment lost 7 bases and the V segment lost 7 bases, leaving 10 bases of the junction unmatched. CDR3 length: 15 residues. As DNA, the CDR3 is TGCGCCAGCACCGTGCTAGCGGGGGTCCGGAATGAGCAGTTCTTC. This encodes CASTVLAGVRNEQFF.

The V gene is TRBV19, the J gene TRBJ1-5, with 11 bases aligning to TRBD1. Germline assignment: CDR1 LNHDA and CDR2 SQIVND (reference sequence). Unmatched junction bases numbered 14, after V lost 0 bases and J lost 4 bases. The CDR3 runs to 20 residues. The CDR3 DNA is TGTGCCAGTAGTATAGAGCCGGGACAGGGGGTGTTGGGGAAAAATCAGCCCCAGCATTTT. This gives the protein CASSIEPGQGVLGKNQPQHF.

This clone was observed a single time. The chain employs TRBV5-6 and TRBJ2-2; perhaps TRBD1 as D (6 bases). Germline V gene lookup returns CDR1 SGHDT and CDR2 YYEEEE. V was pared by 7 bases and J by 4 bases, with 17 bases between. The CDR3 totals 15 residues. CDR3 DNA: TGTGCCAGCCACAGGGTCGCCCCGGGCACCGGGGAGCTGTTTTTT. The encoded protein is CASHRVAPGTGELFF.

The genes are TRBV3-1 (or the pseudogene TRBV3-2) and TRBJ2-5, with 10 bases lining up with TRBD1. The germline V gene has CDR1 LGHDT and CDR2 YNNKEL (reference sequence). This CDR3 contains 14 residues. The junction had 3 bases not matched to a gene; V was cut back by 4 bases and J by 4 bases. The CDR3 here is CASSLGTGVETQYF. The CDR3 DNA reads TGTGCCAGCAGCCTTGGGACAGGGGTAGAGACCCAGTACTTC.

The V gene is TRBV7-9, the J gene TRBJ1-4; D is possibly TRBD1 (5 bases). Germline loops: CDR1 SEHNR, CDR2 FQNEAQ (reference sequence). V shed 5 bases and J shed 6 bases, with 10 bases lying between them. The CDR3 is 13 residues long. The DNA for the CDR3 is TGTGCCAGCAGCCCGGGACTGGATGAAAAACTGTTTTTT. Translation: CASSPGLDEKLFF.

This chain links TRBV11-2 with TRBJ2-7; TRBD1 is a possible D gene (6 bases). The V end lost 5 bases, the J end lost 0 bases, and 14 bases lay between the germline ends. CDR1 SGHAT and CDR2 FQNNGV come from the germline V gene. The CDR3 totals 15 residues. The CDR3 loop is CASSRRQASSYEQYF. The CDR3, as DNA: TGTGCCAGCAGCCGACGACAGGCCAGCTCCTACGAGCAGTACTTC.

This clone showed up just once. The V gene is TRBV19, the J gene TRBJ1-4, with TRBD1 as a possible D gene (5 bases). Deletions cut 0 bases from V and 13 bases from J, with 12 bases between. This CDR3 contains 13 residues. Germline values: CDR1 LNHDA, CDR2 SQIVND (reference sequence). CDR3 DNA: TGTGCCAGTAGTATAGATCCAGGGTTAAGACTGTTTTTT. Encoded protein: CASSIDPGLRLFF.

V and J are TRBV7-3 and TRBJ2-1; 9 bases fit TRBD2. Germline V gene data show CDR1 as SGHTA and CDR2 as FQGTGA. Trimming removed 1 base from V and 4 bases from J; junction bases left unmatched: 8. CDR3 length: 17 amino acids. DNA of the CDR3: TGTGCCAGCAGCTTAATTCCCAGCGGGGGGAGGTACAATGAGCAGTTCTTC. As protein: CASSLIPSGGRYNEQFF.

The V and J genes are TRBV4-1 and TRBJ1-2, with 10 nucleotides matching TRBD1. Germline CDR1 MGHRA, CDR2 YSYEKL. The V segment lost 1 base and the J segment 5 bases; nucleotides outside the gene matches: 7. The CDR3 contains 16 residues. This CDR3 reads CASSQGEGTGEYGYTF. Here the CDR3 DNA reads TGCGCCAGCAGCCAAGGAGAGGGGACAGGGGAATATGGCTACACCTTC.

The chain uses TRBV19 and TRBJ2-2, with 11 positions matching TRBD2. The germline V gene encodes CDR1 LNHDA and CDR2 SQIVND (reference sequence). J was trimmed by 0 bases and V by 8 bases; bases with no gene match: 5. This CDR3 region has 16 residues. The CDR3 here is CASYTGLAANTGELFF. CDR3 coding DNA: TGTGCCAGTTATACGGGACTAGCGGCGAACACCGGGGAGCTGTTTTTT.

The V gene is TRBV11-2, the J gene TRBJ2-2; 11 bases are shared with TRBD2. The CDR3 length is 16 residues. The V gene's germline CDR1 is SGHAT and CDR2 FQNNGV. The ends lost 4 bases at V and 4 bases at J; junction bases unmatched: 5. The CDR3: CASSSSGGLVTGELFF. In DNA, the CDR3 is TGTGCCAGCAGCTCTAGCGGGGGGCTGGTCACCGGGGAGCTGTTTTTT.

This chain joins TRBV7-2 and TRBJ1-5; D gene uncertain. This CDR3 comprises 13 residues. V shed 1 base and J shed 6 bases, with 7 bases lying between them. CDR1 SGHTA and CDR2 FQGNSA come from the germline V gene. In nucleotides, the CDR3 is TGTGCCAGCAGCTTAGGGCGAGGTCAGCCCCAGCATTTT. Protein product: CASSLGRGQPQHF.

The rearrangement joins TRBV29-1 to TRBJ1-5; D is undetermined. CDR3 length equals 13 residues. Germline assignment: CDR1 SQVTM and CDR2 ANQGSEA. Trimming removed 6 bases at V and 0 bases at J, with 9 bases between. Written as DNA, the CDR3 is TGCAGCGTACGCGGGGATAGCAATCAGCCCCAGCATTTT. Translating it yields CSVRGDSNQPQHF.

This clone was counted a few times. The V and J genes are TRBV7-6 and TRBJ2-7; D may be TRBD2 (6 bases). V was cut by 5 bases and J by 7 bases, with 21 bases left in between. This CDR3 contains 15 residues. Germline CDR1 and CDR2: SGHVS and FNYEAQ. CDR3 DNA sequence: TGTGCCAGCAGCCAAAACACCTGGGGGGATGGGGAGCAGTACTTC. It translates to CASSQNTWGDGEQYF.

The chain couples TRBV9 to TRBJ1-2; unclear D gene. This CDR3 is 15 amino acids long. V shed 0 bases and J shed 0 bases, with 9 bases lying between them. Germline V lookup: CDR1 SGDLS, CDR2 YYNGEE. The CDR3 DNA is TGTGCCAGCAGCGTAGCGGCGGCGACTAACTATGGCTACACCTTC. Translating it yields CASSVAAATNYGYTF. The complete variable domain, with remaining parts taken from reference TRBV9 and TRBJ1-2, reads DSGVTQTPKHLITATGQRVTLRCSPRSGDLSVYWYQQSLDQGLQFLIQYYNGEERAKGNILERFSAQQFPDLHSELNLSSLELGDSALYFCASSVAAATNYGYTFGSGTRLTVV.

This clone was found once. V usage is TRBV5-1 and J usage is TRBJ2-1; TRBD2 matches at 7 bases. Germline loops: CDR1 SGHRS, CDR2 YFSETQ. This CDR3 contains 15 residues. V lost 7 bases, J lost 1 base, and 8 bases stayed unmatched. DNA for the CDR3: TGCGCCAGCCGTCCTAGCGGAGTTTCCTACAATGAGCAGTTCTTC. Protein: CASRPSGVSYNEQFF.

The CDR3 nucleotides read TGTGCCACCGGGGGTGTGGGGGAGACCCAGTACTTC. It is translated as CATGGVGETQYF. The V gene is TRBV28, the J gene TRBJ2-5, with D perhaps matching TRBD2 (6 bases). Germline assignment: CDR1 MDHEN and CDR2 SYDVKM. V lost 10 bases to trimming and J lost 5 bases, with 14 bases between them. The CDR3 extends over 12 amino acids. Using reference TRBV28 and TRBJ2-5 for the parts outside the CDR3, the full variable domain is DVKVTQSSRYLVKRTGEKVFLECVQDMDHENMFWYRQDPGLGLRLIYFSYDVKMKEKGDIPEGYSVSREKKERFSLILESASTNQTSMYLCATGGVGETQYFGPGTRLLVL.

V usage is TRBV6-5 and J usage is TRBJ2-5; unclear D gene. CDR1 is MNHEY, CDR2 SVGAGI, per germline. With 4 bases removed from V and 3 bases from J, the gap between germline ends came to 9 bases. The CDR3 sequence is 13 residues long. The DNA of the CDR3 is TGTGCCAGCAGTTCTCCAGGCGAAGAGACCCAGTACTTC. Amino acid sequence: CASSSPGEETQYF.

This clone was seen a few times. This chain connects TRBV18 to TRBJ1-4, with 7 bases lining up with TRBD1. The ends lost 3 bases at V and 5 bases at J; junction bases unmatched: 6. The CDR3 has 15 residues. CDR1 is KGHSH, CDR2 LQKENI, per germline. The CDR3 sequence: CASSPRQGINEKLFF. CDR3 nucleotide sequence: TGTGCCAGCTCACCTCGACAGGGAATAAATGAAAAACTGTTTTTT.

This clone was recorded once. For the CDR3, the DNA is TGTGCCAGCAGCTTAGGAGGGGGATGGGCTTTCTTT. It yields the protein CASSLGGGWAFF. This chain uses TRBV7-9 with TRBJ1-1, with D possibly matching TRBD1 (6 bases). Trimming stripped 1 base from V and 11 bases from J, with 11 bases between. Per germline, CDR1 SEHNR and CDR2 FQNEAQ (reference sequence). This CDR3 comprises 12 residues.